The 18 T cell receptor beta chains below all came from one sample that was sequenced in a study of blood T cell repertoires in COVID-19. The protocol was immunoSEQ multiplex PCR, while the TCRdb copy is restricted to in-frame clones and leaves out a portion. The sample yields over 150,000 clones, roughly four fifths seen once. The source material was peripheral blood. The receptors come from an older man with active or convalescent COVID-19.

The chain links TRBV11-2 to TRBJ1-1; D gene unclear. The V end lost 0 bases, the J end lost 6 bases, and 11 bases lay between the germline ends. The CDR3 length is 14 residues. Per the germline V gene, CDR1 is SGHAT and CDR2 is FQNNGV. The CDR3 sequence: CASSLDLPPAEAFF. Written as DNA, the CDR3 is TGTGCCAGCAGCTTAGATCTCCCTCCAGCTGAAGCTTTCTTT.

The V call is TRBV3-1 (or the pseudogene TRBV3-2), the J call TRBJ1-4; the D gene is possibly TRBD1 (6 bases). The V end was cut by 6 bases, the J end by 8 bases, with 16 bases between. CDR1 LGHDT and CDR2 YNNKEL come from the germline V gene (reference sequence). CDR3 length equals 14 residues. The CDR3 bases are TGTGCCAGCAGGAAATCCGGGACAAGCGAAAAACTGTTTTTT. Amino acid sequence: CASRKSGTSEKLFF.

This chain connects TRBV19 to TRBJ2-2; D possibly corresponds to TRBD2 (6 bases). Trimming took off 4 bases at V and 0 bases at J, with 12 bases between the two ends. Looked up from germline, CDR1 is LNHDA and CDR2 is SQIVND (reference sequence). The CDR3 is 16 amino acids. CDR3 bases: TGTGCCAGTAGTAGGAGGGATTCGACGAACACCGGGGAGCTGTTTTTT. Translating it yields CASSRRDSTNTGELFF. Based on the CDR3 plus reference TRBV19 and TRBJ2-2, the full variable domain is DGGITQSPKYLFRKEGQNVTLSCEQNLNHDAMYWYRQDPGQGLRLIYYSQIVNDFQKGDIAEGYSVSREKKESFPLTVTSAQKNPTAFYLCASSRRDSTNTGELFFGEGSRLTVL.

In nucleotides, the CDR3 is TGCAGTGCTAGTAAGCAGGCCGTTCCCGTTGGGGAGCTGTTTTTT. Translating gives CSASKQAVPVGELFF. This chain joins TRBV20-1 and TRBJ2-2; no definite D call. This CDR3 is built from 15 residues. The V end was cut by 3 bases, the J end by 8 bases, with 19 bases between. Germline CDR1 and CDR2: DFQATT and SNEGSKA (reference sequence).

The V gene is TRBV19, the J gene TRBJ1-5; D is possibly TRBD1 (5 bases). The CDR3 length is 11 residues. The germline gives CDR1 LNHDA, CDR2 SQIVND (reference sequence). V dropped 7 bases and J dropped 11 bases, with 12 bases sitting between them. The CDR3 spells CASTHGGAQHF. In DNA, the CDR3 is TGTGCCAGTACCCATGGGGGGGCCCAGCATTTT.

This sequence joins TRBV7-9 and TRBJ1-6; a weak D match, TRBD1 (5 bases). CDR3 length: 14 residues. V lost 2 bases to trimming and J lost 10 bases, with 12 bases between them. Germline-derived CDR1 and CDR2 are SEHNR and FQNEAQ (reference sequence). The DNA of the CDR3 is TGTGCCAGCAGCTTATTCCAGGGAAACTCACCCCTCCACTTT. It translates to CASSLFQGNSPLHF.

V is TRBV18 and J is TRBJ1-6; TRBD1 aligns across 11 bases. J gave up 6 bases and V 4 bases, and 2 bases lay outside the gene matches. The CDR3 loop spans 15 amino acids. CDR1 is KGHSH and CDR2 is LQKENI in the germline V gene. The CDR3 DNA is TGTGCCAGCTCACTGGGGACAGGGGGTAATTCACCCCTCCACTTT. Encoded protein: CASSLGTGGNSPLHF.

The J gene is TRBJ1-2, the V gene TRBV18; TRBD1 agrees at 9 bases. J lost 8 bases, V lost 4 bases, and 8 bases had no gene match. Per the germline V gene, CDR1 is KGHSH and CDR2 is LQKENI. The CDR3 has 14 amino acids. The CDR3 nucleotides read TGTGCCAGCTCACGAGGACAGGGGCAGACCGGCTACACCTTC. Its translation: CASSRGQGQTGYTF.

The genes are TRBV2 and TRBJ1-2; D is ambiguous. Germline loops: CDR1 SNHLY, CDR2 FYNNEI. The V gene lost 5 bases and the J gene lost 4 bases, with 14 bases spanning the gap. The CDR3 is 14 residues long. The CDR3: CASSYTAGIYGYTF. The CDR3 bases are TGTGCCAGCAGTTATACGGCCGGGATCTATGGCTACACCTTC.

The V call is TRBV28, the J call TRBJ2-7; 7 bases are a match to TRBD1. The CDR3 sequence is 15 residues long. The V gene end was trimmed by 7 bases and the J gene end by 0 bases; junction bases not matched to a gene: 9. CDR1 and CDR2 (germline): MDHEN, SYDVKM. The CDR3 coding sequence is TGTGCCAGCACCTCACGTAACAGGGGCTCCTACGAGCAGTACTTC. It specifies CASTSRNRGSYEQYF.

This clone was seen only a few times. The rearrangement joins TRBV27 to TRBJ2-7, with a weak D call TRBD1 (5 bases). Germline V gives CDR1 MNHEY, CDR2 SMNVEV (reference sequence). The CDR3 has 13 amino acids. Trimming took 6 bases from V and 3 from J, leaving 12 bases between them. The CDR3 bases are TGTGCCAGCAGCACCCAGGGTAGCTACGAGCAGTACTTC. Amino acids: CASSTQGSYEQYF.

CDR3 residues: CSASGQPFYEQYF. Written as DNA, the CDR3 is TGCAGCGCCTCTGGACAACCTTTCTACGAGCAGTACTTC. The V call is TRBV29-1, the J call TRBJ2-7, with D perhaps TRBD1 (5 bases). This CDR3 region has 13 residues. Trimming pared 7 bases from V and 3 bases from J, leaving 16 bases between. The germline gives CDR1 SQVTM, CDR2 ANQGSEA.

The gene calls are TRBV18 and TRBJ2-7; TRBD2 agrees at 11 bases. V lost 5 bases, J lost 4 bases, and 7 bases stayed unmatched. The CDR3 sequence is 15 residues long. Germline V CDR1 and CDR2: KGHSH, LQKENI. The CDR3 loop is CASSDIAGGPYEQYF. For the CDR3, the DNA is TGTGCCAGCTCAGACATAGCGGGGGGGCCTTACGAGCAGTACTTC.

The chain carries TRBV9 and TRBJ1-4, with 7 positions matching TRBD1. The germline gives CDR1 SGDLS, CDR2 YYNGEE. The ends lost 4 bases at V and 7 bases at J; junction bases unmatched: 10. CDR3 size: 15 residues. CDR3 bases: TGTGCCAGCAGCTTAAAACAGGGGATGAGTGAAAAACTGTTTTTT. Its translation: CASSLKQGMSEKLFF.

The chain employs TRBV18 and TRBJ2-5; D call uncertain. The CDR3 is 14 amino acids. Germline loops: CDR1 KGHSH, CDR2 LQKENI. V lost 2 bases to trimming and J lost 1 base, with 8 bases between them. CDR3 in amino acids: CASSPVRVQETQYF. The CDR3 coding sequence is TGTGCCAGCTCACCAGTCCGGGTCCAAGAGACCCAGTACTTC.

The chain links TRBV11-2 to TRBJ2-5, with TRBD1 matching 11 bases. Germline V lookup: CDR1 SGHAT, CDR2 FQNNGV. CDR3 length equals 15 residues. Trimming removed 5 bases from V and 5 bases from J; junction bases left unmatched: 7. CDR3 sequence: CASSPGTGGLETQYF. The CDR3 nucleotides read TGTGCCAGCAGCCCAGGGACAGGGGGACTGGAGACCCAGTACTTC.

The J gene is TRBJ2-5, the V gene TRBV5-1; D is uncertain. The CDR3 spans 14 residues. Germline CDR1 is SGHRS and CDR2 is YFSETQ. V was clipped by 3 bases and J by 5 bases, with 14 bases between them. CDR3 coding DNA: TGCGCCAGCAGCTGGGCTGGGCTCCGGGAGACCCAGTACTTC. It translates to CASSWAGLRETQYF.

This chain uses TRBV28 with TRBJ2-1; D is perhaps TRBD2 (5 bases). Trimming stripped 4 bases from V and 6 bases from J, with 7 bases between. The germline gives CDR1 MDHEN, CDR2 SYDVKM. The CDR3 spans 12 residues. The CDR3 DNA is TGTGCCAGCAGTTGGCTAGCCAATGAGCAGTTCTTC. It yields the protein CASSWLANEQFF.